Shown below are 21 T cell receptor beta chains from a single sample sequenced in a study of cytomegalovirus exposure and HLA in healthy donors (dated by TCRdb to between 2016 and 2019). Preparation of the library involved the immunoSEQ multiplex PCR assay. A mixture of 60 forward primers for TCR Vbeta segments and 13 reverse primers for TCR Jbeta segments was used in the multiplex PCR. In its TCRdb copy, this immuneACCESS table keeps in-frame sequences only and misses some clones. Where compared with another copy, unresolved V genes explain less than half of these, and the others have no known cause. The table for this sample lists over 110,000 clones; about four fifths of them were counted only once. In total, the top ten clones hold about 5% of the sample. The specimen sequenced was PBMCs. These receptors all stem from a middle-aged man in good health and CMV-seronegative.

The chain joins TRBV4-3 to TRBJ1-2; D not certain. In germline, CDR1 is LGHNA, CDR2 YSLEER. This CDR3 comprises 14 residues. Trimming removed 4 bases at V and 7 bases at J, with 16 bases between. The CDR3 region has the DNA TGCGCCAGCAGCCCCAATTTTTCGCCTAGTGGCTACACCTTC. It codes for CASSPNFSPSGYTF.

This chain joins TRBV2 and TRBJ2-7; 7 bases are shared with TRBD1. The germline V gene encodes CDR1 SNHLY and CDR2 FYNNEI. Trimming at V came to 7 bases and at J to 3 bases, leaving 9 bases not matched to a gene. The CDR3 is made up of 14 amino acids. The CDR3, as DNA: TGTGCCAGCAAGACGACAGGGATTCGCTACGAGCAGTACTTC. This translates into CASKTTGIRYEQYF.

The chain joins TRBV21-1 to TRBJ2-2; the table's TRBD1 call for D was not verified on the DNA. TRBV21-1 is a pseudogene segment. The CDR3 loop spans 20 amino acids. The CDR3 protein is CASSKRFSCPTGADTGELFF. The CDR3 nucleotides are TGTGCCAGCAGCAAAAGGTTCTCTTGCCCGACAGGGGCGGACACCGGGGAGCTGTTTTTT.

This clone came up once. The chain employs TRBV9 and TRBJ2-1; D remains ambiguous. This CDR3 comprises 14 residues. CDR1 is SGDLS, CDR2 YYNGEE, per germline. V lost 4 bases and J 6 bases, leaving 14 bases between the germline ends. CDR3 sequence: CASSWAGNLNEQFF. The CDR3 nucleotides are TGTGCCAGCAGCTGGGCAGGCAACCTCAATGAGCAGTTCTTC.

Written as DNA, the CDR3 is TGTGCCAGCAGCCGTGACAGGGTGTCGAACTATGGCTACACCTTC. It codes for CASSRDRVSNYGYTF. The J gene is TRBJ1-2, the V gene TRBV7-2, with 7 bases matching TRBD1. From germline, CDR1 is SGHTA and CDR2 FQGNSA. The CDR3 is 15 residues long. The junction had 8 bases not matched to a gene; V was cut back by 5 bases and J by 2 bases.

This clone was recorded only once. The chain uses TRBV4-1 and TRBJ2-5; the match to TRBD1 covers 8 bases. Per the germline V gene, CDR1 is MGHRA and CDR2 is YSYEKL. Losses at the gene ends were 3 bases for V and 4 bases for J; bases not matched to a gene: 4. This CDR3 comprises 14 residues. CDR3 sequence reads: CASSHQDRGETQYF. CDR3 DNA sequence: TGCGCCAGCAGCCACCAAGACAGGGGAGAGACCCAGTACTTC.

The V call is TRBV7-8, the J call TRBJ2-5; 10 bases are a match to TRBD2. V trimming: 3 bases; J trimming: 4 bases; junction bases outside the gene matches: 17. The germline V gene has CDR1 SGHVS and CDR2 FQNEAQ. The CDR3 sequence is 19 residues long. For the CDR3, the DNA is TGTGCCAGCAGCTTCGCCGGACTAGCGGCAATATCTACGGTAGAGACCCAGTACTTC. This encodes CASSFAGLAAISTVETQYF.

CDR3 bases: TGTGCCAGCAGGAGGGGACTAGCGGGGGGCCCTACCTACAATGAGCAGTTCTTC. Translated: CASRRGLAGGPTYNEQFF. The chain is built from TRBV2 and TRBJ2-1, with TRBD2 matching 15 bases. V shed 6 bases, J shed 2 bases, and the junction held 8 bases outside the gene matches. Per germline, CDR1 SNHLY and CDR2 FYNNEI. The CDR3 sequence is 18 residues long.

This chain uses TRBV2 with TRBJ2-7; D may be TRBD2 (5 bases). Germline CDR1 reads SNHLY; CDR2 reads FYNNEI. CDR3 length: 15 amino acids. The V end lost 6 bases, the J end lost 0 bases, and 15 bases lay between the germline ends. The CDR3 DNA sequence: TGTGCCAGCAGAGGACTGGCCCCAATCTCCTACGAGCAGTACTTC. Translation: CASRGLAPISYEQYF.

V and J are TRBV19 and TRBJ1-5; possible D gene TRBD1, 5 bases. The CDR3 runs 18 residues. Deletions cut 3 bases from V and 1 base from J, with 19 bases between. CDR1 is LNHDA and CDR2 is SQIVND in the germline V gene (reference sequence). CDR3 sequence (DNA): TGTGCCAGTAGTATGGGGGGTGGGGCAGTTGGAAGCAATCAGCCCCAGCATTTT. Translating it yields CASSMGGGAVGSNQPQHF.

The chain combines TRBV2 with TRBJ1-2; D perhaps matches TRBD1 (5 bases). V was shortened by 8 bases and J by 2 bases, with 15 bases between the two germline ends. This CDR3 contains 14 residues. The germline V gene has CDR1 SNHLY and CDR2 FYNNEI. The CDR3 DNA reads as TGTGCCAGCCCCCGGGGGGGGTCGAACTATGGCTACACCTTC. Amino acid sequence: CASPRGGSNYGYTF. The full variable domain, its missing parts supplied by reference TRBV2 and TRBJ1-2, is EPEVTQTPSHQVTQMGQEVILRCVPISNHLYFYWYRQILGQKVEFLVSFYNNEISEKSEIFDDQFSVERPDGSNFTLKIRSTKLEDSAMYFCASPRGGSNYGYTFGSGTRLTVV.

V gene TRBV29-1 combines with J gene TRBJ1-2; possible D gene TRBD1, 5 bases. V shed 3 bases and J shed 7 bases, with 6 bases lying between them. CDR3 size: 10 residues. Per germline, CDR1 SQVTM and CDR2 ANQGSEA. This CDR3 reads CSVEGGGYTF. CDR3 sequence (DNA): TGCAGCGTTGAGGGGGGTGGCTACACCTTC.

The V and J genes are TRBV27 and TRBJ1-6; 7 nucleotides align to TRBD1. Trimming cost V 0 bases and J 7 bases; bases outside gene matches: 9. The CDR3 has 17 residues. CDR1 is MNHEY and CDR2 is SMNVEV in the germline V gene (reference sequence). The CDR3 loop is CASSLSSGGEKNSPLHF. The CDR3 coding sequence is TGTGCCAGCAGTTTATCTTCAGGGGGAGAAAAGAATTCACCCCTCCACTTT.

The chain employs TRBV7-9 and TRBJ2-5; 9 bases map to TRBD2. The DNA matches TRBJ2-7 better at its end, which makes the J call doubtful. Germline CDR1 reads SEHNR; CDR2 reads FQNEAQ (reference sequence). The CDR3 has 18 amino acids. The CDR3 coding sequence is TGTGCCAGCAGCTTAGGGGGATCTAGCGGGGTTTCCTCCTACGAGCAGTACTTC. This sequence encodes CASSLGGSSGVSSYEQYF.

The chain carries TRBV9 and TRBJ1-3, with D perhaps TRBD1 (5 bases). V was cut by 6 bases and J by 0 bases, with 13 bases left in between. There are 15 residues in the CDR3. Germline CDR1 and CDR2: SGDLS and YYNGEE. The CDR3 reads CASTRGDYSGNTIYF. The CDR3 DNA sequence: TGTGCCAGCACTCGGGGGGATTACTCTGGAAACACCATATATTTT. Full variable domain (rest looked up from reference TRBV9 and TRBJ1-3): DSGVTQTPKHLITATGQRVTLRCSPRSGDLSVYWYQQSLDQGLQFLIQYYNGEERAKGNILERFSAQQFPDLHSELNLSSLELGDSALYFCASTRGDYSGNTIYFGEGSWLTVV.

The rearrangement links TRBV27 to TRBJ2-1; D is perhaps TRBD2 (6 bases). The germline V gene encodes CDR1 MNHEY and CDR2 SMNVEV (reference sequence). This CDR3 spans 14 amino acids. Trimming took 5 bases from V and 10 from J, leaving 18 bases between them. In nucleotides, the CDR3 is TGTGCCAGCAGTCCCCCCGGGCCCCGGGGGGAGCAGTTCTTC. It is translated as CASSPPGPRGEQFF.

V is TRBV27 and J is TRBJ2-3; TRBD1 aligns across 7 bases. The junction had 4 bases not matched to a gene; V was cut back by 2 bases and J by 2 bases. There are 15 residues in the CDR3. Germline V gene data show CDR1 as MNHEY and CDR2 as SMNVEV (reference sequence). CDR3 nucleotides: TGTGCCAGCAGTTTAGGGACAGTACACACAGATACGCAGTATTTT. The encoded protein is CASSLGTVHTDTQYF.

The chain carries TRBV7-3 and TRBJ2-6; 7 positions match TRBD1. The ends lost 5 bases at V and 2 bases at J; junction bases unmatched: 6. The CDR3 sequence is 16 residues long. Germline V lookup: CDR1 SGHTA, CDR2 FQGTGA. CDR3 sequence reads: CASSDTGVTGANVLTF. In DNA, the CDR3 is TGTGCCAGCAGCGACACAGGGGTGACTGGGGCCAACGTCCTGACTTTC.

This clone was recorded once. This chain links TRBV28 with TRBJ2-2, with unresolved D. Trimming removed 3 bases from V and 1 base from J, with 6 bases in between. CDR3 length: 14 residues. The V gene's germline CDR1 is MDHEN and CDR2 SYDVKM. The CDR3 region has the DNA TGTGCCAGCAGTTTCGGCGGGAACACCGGGGAGCTGTTTTTT. Protein product: CASSFGGNTGELFF.

The chain couples TRBV7-2 to TRBJ2-7; 9 bases match TRBD2. The CDR3 sequence is 16 residues long. The junction had 7 bases not matched to a gene; V was cut back by 1 base and J by 3 bases. Germline V lookup: CDR1 SGHTA, CDR2 FQGNSA. The CDR3 region has the DNA TGTGCCAGCAGCTTAGTCCTAGCGGGGACCGACTACGAGCAGTACTTC. Translated: CASSLVLAGTDYEQYF.

J is TRBJ2-7 and V is TRBV19; the D gene is possibly TRBD2 (5 bases). There are 11 residues in the CDR3. Trimming cost V 7 bases and J 4 bases, with 8 bases left between them. The germline V gene has CDR1 LNHDA and CDR2 SQIVND (reference sequence). The CDR3, as DNA: TGTGCCAGTACCCGGGGTTACGAGCAGTACTTC. Its protein product is CASTRGYEQYF.